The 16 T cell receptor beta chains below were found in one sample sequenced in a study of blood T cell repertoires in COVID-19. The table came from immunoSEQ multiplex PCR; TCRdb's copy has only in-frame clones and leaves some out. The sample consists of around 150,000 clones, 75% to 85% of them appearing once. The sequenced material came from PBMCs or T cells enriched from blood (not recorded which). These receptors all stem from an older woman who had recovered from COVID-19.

CDR3 nucleotide sequence: TGTGCCAGCAGACCCGAGGGGGTTCGCACAGATACGCAGTATTTT. It translates to CASRPEGVRTDTQYF. This chain uses TRBV2 with TRBJ2-3; possible D gene TRBD1, 6 bases. The ends were cut back, 6 bases at V and 1 base at J, with 14 bases in the middle. CDR1 is SNHLY and CDR2 is FYNNEI in the germline V gene. The CDR3 consists of 15 residues.

CDR3 coding DNA: TGTGCCAGCAGTGAACGACCCGGGACAGGGGGAGGAAACACCATATATTTT. This codes for CASSERPGTGGGNTIYF. V and J are TRBV6-1 and TRBJ1-3; the match to TRBD1 covers 11 bases. Germline assignment: CDR1 MNHNS and CDR2 SASEGT. This CDR3 has 17 amino acids. V trimming: 2 bases; J trimming: 4 bases; junction bases outside the gene matches: 7.

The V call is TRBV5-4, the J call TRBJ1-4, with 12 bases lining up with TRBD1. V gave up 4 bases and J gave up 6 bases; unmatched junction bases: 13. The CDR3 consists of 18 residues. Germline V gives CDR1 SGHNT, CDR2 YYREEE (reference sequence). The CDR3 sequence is CASSLPTGTGGEDEKLFF. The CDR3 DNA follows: TGTGCCAGCAGCCTACCGACCGGGACAGGGGGCGAAGATGAAAAACTGTTTTTT.

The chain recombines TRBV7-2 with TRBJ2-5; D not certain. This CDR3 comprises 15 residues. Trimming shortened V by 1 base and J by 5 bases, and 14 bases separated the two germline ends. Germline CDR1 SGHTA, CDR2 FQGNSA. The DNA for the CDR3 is TGTGCCAGCAGCTTAGACTTTACGGGTGGGGAGACCCAGTACTTC. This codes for CASSLDFTGGETQYF.

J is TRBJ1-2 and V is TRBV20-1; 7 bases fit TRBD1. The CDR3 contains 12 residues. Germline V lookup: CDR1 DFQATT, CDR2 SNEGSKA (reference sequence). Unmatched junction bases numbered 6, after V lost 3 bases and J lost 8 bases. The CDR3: CSASQGGEGYTF. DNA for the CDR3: TGCAGTGCTAGTCAGGGGGGCGAGGGCTACACCTTC.

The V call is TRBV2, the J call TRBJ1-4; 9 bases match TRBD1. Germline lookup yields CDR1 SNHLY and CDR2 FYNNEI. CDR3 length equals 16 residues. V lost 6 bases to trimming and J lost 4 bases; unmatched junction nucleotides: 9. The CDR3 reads CASREGQGGGNEKLFF. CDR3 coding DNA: TGTGCCAGCAGGGAGGGACAGGGTGGTGGTAATGAAAAACTGTTTTTT.

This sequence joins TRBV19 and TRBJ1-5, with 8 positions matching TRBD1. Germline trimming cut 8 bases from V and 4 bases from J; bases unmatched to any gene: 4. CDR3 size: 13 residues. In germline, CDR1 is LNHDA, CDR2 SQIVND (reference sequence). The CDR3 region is CASGYRGNQPQHF. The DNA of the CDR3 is TGTGCCAGTGGATACAGGGGGAATCAGCCCCAGCATTTT.

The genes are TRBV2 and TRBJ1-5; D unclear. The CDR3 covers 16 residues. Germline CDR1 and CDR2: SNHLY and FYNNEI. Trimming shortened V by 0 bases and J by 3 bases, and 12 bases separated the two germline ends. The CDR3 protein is CASSEAQESDNQPQHF. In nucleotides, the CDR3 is TGTGCCAGCAGTGAAGCCCAAGAGAGTGACAATCAGCCCCAGCATTTT.

CDR3 residues: CASSGQLNYGYTF. The CDR3 DNA follows: TGTGCCAGCAGCGGACAATTGAACTATGGCTACACCTTC. V usage is TRBV12-3 or TRBV12-4 and J usage is TRBJ1-2, with D possibly matching TRBD1 (5 bases). V was trimmed by 6 bases and J by 2 bases, leaving 10 bases between them. CDR3 length: 13 residues.

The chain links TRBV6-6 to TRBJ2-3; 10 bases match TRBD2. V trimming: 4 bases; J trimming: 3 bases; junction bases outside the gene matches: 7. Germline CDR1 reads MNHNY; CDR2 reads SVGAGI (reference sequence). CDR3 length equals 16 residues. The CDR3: CASSFLTSGETDTQYF. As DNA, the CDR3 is TGTGCCAGCAGTTTCCTCACTAGCGGGGAGACAGATACGCAGTATTTT.

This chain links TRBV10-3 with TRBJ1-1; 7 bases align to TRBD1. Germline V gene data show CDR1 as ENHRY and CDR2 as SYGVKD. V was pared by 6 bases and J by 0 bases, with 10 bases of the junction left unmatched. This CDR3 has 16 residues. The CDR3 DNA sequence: TGTGCCATCAGCAATACAGGGGCCTTAGTGAACACTGAAGCTTTCTTT. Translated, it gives CAISNTGALVNTEAFF.

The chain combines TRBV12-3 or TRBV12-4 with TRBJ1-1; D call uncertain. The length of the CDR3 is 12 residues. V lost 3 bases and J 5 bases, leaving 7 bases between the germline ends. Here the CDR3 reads CASSFRRTEAFF. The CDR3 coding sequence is TGTGCCAGCAGTTTTAGGCGGACTGAAGCTTTCTTT.

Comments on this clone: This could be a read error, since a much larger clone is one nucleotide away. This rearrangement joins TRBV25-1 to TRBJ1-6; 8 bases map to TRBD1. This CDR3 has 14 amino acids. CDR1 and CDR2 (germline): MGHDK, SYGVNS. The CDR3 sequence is CASSPTGGDSPLYF. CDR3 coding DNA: TGTGCCAGCAGCCCTACAGGGGGAGATTCACCCCTCTACTTT. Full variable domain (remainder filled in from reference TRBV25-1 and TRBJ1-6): EADIYQTPRYLVIGTGKKITLECSQTMGHDKMYWYQQDPGMELHLIHYSYGVNSTEKGDLSSESTVSRIRTEHFPLTLESARPSHTSQYLCASSPTGGDSPLYFGNGTRLTVT.

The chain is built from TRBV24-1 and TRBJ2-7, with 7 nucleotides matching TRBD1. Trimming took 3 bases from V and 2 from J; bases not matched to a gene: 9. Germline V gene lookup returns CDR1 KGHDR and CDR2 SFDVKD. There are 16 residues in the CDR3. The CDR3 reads CATSDTARGQPYEQYF. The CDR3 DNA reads TGTGCCACCAGTGATACCGCGAGGGGACAGCCCTACGAGCAGTACTTC.

CDR3 amino acids: CASNSGGFSLEQYF. The CDR3 DNA is TGTGCCAGCAACTCAGGGGGCTTCTCCCTCGAGCAGTACTTC. This chain joins TRBV9 and TRBJ2-7; 8 positions match TRBD1. Trimming removed 6 bases from V and 6 bases from J; junction bases left unmatched: 11. This CDR3 is 14 amino acids long. Per the germline V gene, CDR1 is SGDLS and CDR2 is YYNGEE.

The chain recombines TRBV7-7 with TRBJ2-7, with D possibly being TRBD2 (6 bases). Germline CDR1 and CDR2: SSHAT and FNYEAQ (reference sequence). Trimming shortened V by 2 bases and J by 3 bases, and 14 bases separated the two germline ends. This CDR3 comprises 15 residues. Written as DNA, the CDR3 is TGTGCCAGCAGCTTAAAAGTGGAGGGAAACTACGAGCAGTACTTC. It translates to CASSLKVEGNYEQYF.